A selection of T cell receptor beta chains follows, all from one sample in a study of blood T cell repertoires in COVID-19. TCRdb keeps only in-frame clones here, not all; method: immunoSEQ multiplex PCR. The sample yields about 120,000 clones, less than 95% seen once. Sequencing used peripheral blood. The receptors originated from a human donor with active COVID-19. The donor label of this sample is uncertain. Each CDR3 is given with its conserved first and last residue. A D gene is named only where the DNA matches it firmly. The size of a clone is reported for some rows only, either as once, few or many, or as a class for expanded clones.

size	D	J	V	DNA	CDR3
few	NA	TRBJ2-4	TRBV5-1	TGCGCCAGCAGCTATACAGGGAAGGGGAAAAACATTCAGTACTTC	CASSYTGKGKNIQYF
NA	NA	TRBJ1-5	TRBV6-5	TGTGCTCTGGGCTCAACGCGTGGCAATCAGCCCCAGCATTTT	CALGSTRGNQPQHF
NA	NA	TRBJ2-5	TRBV6-6	TGTGCCAGCAGTCGCGGAGGGACCCAGTACTTC	CASSRGGTQYF
NA	TRBD2	TRBJ2-5	TRBV2	TGTGCCAGCAGTGAAGCGCACGGTAGCGGGGTCGAACACTTC	CASSEAHGSGVEHF
few	TRBD1	TRBJ1-4	TRBV4-3	TGCGCCAGCAGCCCCCACCCGGGACAGGGGACAACTAATGAAAAACTGTTTTTT	CASSPHPGQGTTNEKLFF
NA	NA	TRBJ1-5	TRBV4-3	TGCGCCAGCAGCCAATCGCTCCGGACTTTCAATCAGCCCCAGCATTTT	CASSQSLRTFNQPQHF
once	TRBD1	TRBJ2-7	TRBV6-6	TGTGCCAGCAGTTCCCAGGGAAGGGGGCGCAGGAACGAGCAGTACTTC	CASSSQGRGRRNEQYF
NA	TRBD2	TRBJ2-5	TRBV4-2	TGTGCCAGCAGCCAATACCGGGGGGGCCTAGGAGGAGAGACCCAGTACTTC	CASSQYRGGLGGETQYF
few	TRBD1	TRBJ1-3	TRBV5-1	TGCGCCAGCAGCCGGGACAGGGTCTCTGGAAACACCATATATTTT	CASSRDRVSGNTIYF
NA	TRBD2	TRBJ2-3	TRBV27	TGTGCCAGCAGCACCCGCCTTGGAGCGGGGGGGTACACAGATACGCAGTATTTT	CASSTRLGAGGYTDTQYF
NA	NA	TRBJ1-2	TRBV7-2	TGTGCCAGCAGCCCATCTGGGAGAGTGGACTATGGCTACACCTTC	CASSPSGRVDYGYTF
NA	TRBD1	TRBJ1-2	TRBV10-3	TGTGCCATCAGTGCGGGACAGGGTGACAACTATGGCTACACCTTC	CAISAGQGDNYGYTF
NA	NA	TRBJ2-1	TRBV7-2	TGTGCCAGCAGCTTACACAGGGGGGGGTACAATGAGCAGTTCTTC	CASSLHRGGYNEQFF